The 4 T cell receptor beta chains in this list originate from one sample, sequenced in a study of shared clonotypes between healthy human individuals (dated by TCRdb to about 2020). Receptors were amplified or captured by the immunoSEQ multiplex PCR assay. Sourced from immuneACCESS, this table was stored by TCRdb with only in-frame sequences that have V and J called. A share of the clones is absent; for the studies checked, an unresolved V gene accounts for under half, and the remainder has no known explanation. Within this sample are some 2,500,000 clones, with 80% to 95% of them counted one time only. The biggest ten clones account for roughly 0.34% of the sample. The sequenced sample was naive CD4+ T cells from PBMCs. The intended sense of this specimen's cell subset or site label: CD45RA+ positively selected. The receptors were gathered from a man between 18 and 29 years old in good health. Some clones in this sample may be carry-over from other donors' samples.

This chain connects TRBV27 to TRBJ2-5, with unresolved D. There are 16 residues in the CDR3. The V end lost 0 bases, the J end lost 1 base, and 12 bases lay between the germline ends. CDR1 is MNHEY and CDR2 is SMNVEV in the germline V gene (reference sequence). This CDR3 is CASSLSARSSQETQYF. The CDR3 coding sequence is TGTGCCAGCAGTTTATCGGCCCGGAGCAGCCAAGAGACCCAGTACTTC.

The V gene is TRBV5-5, the J gene TRBJ1-2; 9 bases align to TRBD1. The junction had 4 bases not matched to a gene; V was cut back by 4 bases and J by 6 bases. The CDR3 length is 13 residues. From germline, CDR1 is SGHKS and CDR2 YYEKEE (reference sequence). CDR3 sequence reads: CASSLWDRDGYTF. The CDR3 DNA sequence: TGTGCCAGCAGCCTCTGGGACAGGGATGGCTACACCTTC.

The genes are TRBV27 and TRBJ1-5; D possibly corresponds to TRBD1 (5 bases). There are 14 residues in the CDR3. Germline assignment: CDR1 MNHEY and CDR2 SMNVEV (reference sequence). V was clipped by 3 bases and J by 5 bases, with 11 bases between them. The CDR3 protein is CASSFSRAHQPQHF. The DNA for the CDR3 is TGTGCCAGCAGTTTCAGCAGGGCGCATCAGCCCCAGCATTTT.

V and J are TRBV30 and TRBJ2-5; maybe TRBD1 (6 bases). The J call may be incorrect, as the DNA end agrees better with TRBJ2-7. CDR3 length equals 12 residues. Looked up from germline, CDR1 is GTSNPN and CDR2 is SVGIG (reference sequence). The CDR3 DNA reads TGTGCCTGGGGCAGGGGTTTCCACGAGCAGTACTTC. Protein: CAWGRGFHEQYF.